This T cell receptor beta chain was found in a study of cytomegalovirus exposure and HLA in healthy donors. About the research overall: Early released data had approximately 86 million unique TCRs, all coming from HLA-typed donors. Study-level findings and limits: Associated with cytomegalovirus, according to the listing, were 150 to 200 TCR beta chains. A later analysis revealed that TCR association rates differed between HLA loci, peaking at DRB1 and bottoming out at HLA-C. Per published accounts, TCR beta sequences correctly predicted the HLA-A and HLA-B alleles of most subjects.

As for this clone: Its specificity is unknown.

A multiplex PCR was run with 60 Vbeta primers and 13 Jbeta primers. Sequenced by immunoSEQ multiplex PCR; TCRdb stores in-frame clones only, minus some. The data show about 140,000 clones, roughly 80% seen once. J lost 5 bases, V lost 7 bases, and 7 bases had no gene match. Germline assignment: CDR1 SGHRS and CDR2 YFSETQ. The CDR3 has 13 amino acids. The chain links TRBV5-1 to TRBJ2-3; 7 bases match TRBD1. This TCR derives from a female donor in good health and CMV-seronegative. The sequencing input was PBMCs. In DNA form, the CDR3 reads TGCGCCAGCTGCACAGGGGTCGGAGATACGCAGTATTTT. Protein sequence: CASCTGVGDTQYF.